Below, 14 T cell receptor beta chains from the same sample are listed, as sequenced in a study of blood T cell repertoires in COVID-19. Profiled with immunoSEQ multiplex PCR; TCRdb holds only in-frame clones, not every one. Among 120,000 or so clones, about 70% were seen once, and the ten largest hold 6.5% to 8.5%. Material for sequencing was peripheral blood. These receptors were obtained from a woman aged 60-75 years with acute or convalescent COVID-19.

This chain links TRBV4-3 with TRBJ1-1; D might be TRBD1 (6 bases). The CDR3 consists of 13 residues. Deletions cut 4 bases from V and 3 bases from J, with 9 bases between. The germline CDR1 and CDR2 sequences are LGHNA and YSLEER. CDR3 DNA sequence: TGCGCCAGCAGCCCAAGACAGGACACTGAAGCTTTCTTT. Its translation is CASSPRQDTEAFF.

This sequence joins TRBV6-5 and TRBJ2-2; 11 positions match TRBD2. Germline V gene sequence: CDR1 MNHEY, CDR2 SVGAGI. The V and J ends lost 2 bases and 5 bases, in that order; junction bases with no gene match: 4. The CDR3 length is 16 residues. In DNA, the CDR3 is TGTGCCAGCAGTTACGATAGCGGGGGGGCGACCGGGGAGCTGTTTTTT. This gives the protein CASSYDSGGATGELFF.

The chain combines TRBV3-1 (or the pseudogene TRBV3-2) with TRBJ1-6; no definite D call. In germline, CDR1 is LGHDT, CDR2 YNNKEL (reference sequence). CDR3 size: 16 residues. The V and J ends lost 1 base and 7 bases respectively, with 14 bases between them. The CDR3 loop is CASSQGSGVGNSPLHF. CDR3 sequence (DNA): TGTGCCAGCAGCCAAGGATCCGGAGTTGGGAATTCACCCCTCCACTTT.

This clone has more than one count but fewer than ten. The sample carries other DNA sequences with the same CDR3. The chain links TRBV3-1 (or the pseudogene TRBV3-2) to TRBJ1-1; perhaps TRBD1 as D (6 bases). Germline CDR1 reads LGHDT; CDR2 reads YNNKEL (reference sequence). The V end lost 6 bases, the J end lost 1 base, and 9 bases lay between the germline ends. CDR3 length: 13 residues. In nucleotides, the CDR3 is TGTGCCAGCAGTCGGACAGAGAACACTGAAGCTTTCTTT. Its protein is CASSRTENTEAFF.

V is TRBV25-1 and J is TRBJ1-1; 9 bases match TRBD1. Trimming removed 6 bases from V and 1 base from J; junction bases left unmatched: 6. CDR1 MGHDK and CDR2 SYGVNS come from the germline V gene. The CDR3 runs to 15 residues. CDR3 residues: CASRGTGGGNTEAFF. CDR3 nucleotide sequence: TGTGCCAGCAGAGGAACAGGGGGCGGGAACACTGAAGCTTTCTTT.

This sequence joins TRBV10-3 and TRBJ1-5, with 7 bases matching TRBD1. The trim removed 2 bases at V and 4 bases at J, leaving 2 bases unmatched. From germline, CDR1 is ENHRY and CDR2 SYGVKD. This CDR3 is 14 amino acids long. CDR3 amino acids: CAISETGVNQPQHF. In DNA, the CDR3 is TGTGCCATCAGTGAGACAGGGGTAAATCAGCCCCAGCATTTT.

The chain is built from TRBV6-5 and TRBJ1-6; perhaps TRBD1 as D (5 bases). The CDR3 runs 13 residues. CDR1 is MNHEY, CDR2 SVGAGI, per germline. Trimming pared 4 bases from V and 6 bases from J, leaving 7 bases between. The chain's CDR3 is CASSFQGNSPLHF. DNA for the CDR3: TGTGCCAGCAGTTTCCAGGGTAATTCACCCCTCCACTTT.

This clone came up a few times. CDR3 region: CASSFSDSLTEAFF. CDR3 DNA sequence: TGTGCCAGCAGTTTCTCGGACTCGCTCACTGAAGCTTTCTTT. The chain carries TRBV28 and TRBJ1-1; D ambiguous. The CDR3 length is 14 residues. CDR1 and CDR2 from the germline V gene are MDHEN and SYDVKM. Trimming took 3 bases from V and 4 from J, leaving 12 bases between them. The full variable domain, its missing parts supplied by reference TRBV28 and TRBJ1-1, is DVKVTQSSRYLVKRTGEKVFLECVQDMDHENMFWYRQDPGLGLRLIYFSYDVKMKEKGDIPEGYSVSREKKERFSLILESASTNQTSMYLCASSFSDSLTEAFFGQGTRLTVV.

V usage is TRBV30 and J usage is TRBJ2-7, with TRBD1 matching over 10 bases. CDR3 length equals 12 residues. Germline CDR1 is GTSNPN and CDR2 is SVGIG (reference sequence). Trimming took 3 bases from V and 5 from J; bases not matched to a gene: 1. CDR3 in amino acids: CAWRTGGNEQYF. The CDR3, as DNA: TGTGCCTGGAGGACAGGGGGCAACGAGCAGTACTTC.

The chain couples TRBV2 to TRBJ1-1, with D possibly being TRBD1 (6 bases). The germline V and J ends were trimmed by 6 bases and 0 bases, with 8 bases remaining between them. From germline, CDR1 is SNHLY and CDR2 FYNNEI. The CDR3 is 13 residues long. The CDR3 bases are TGTGCCAGCAGCGACAGGTTGAACACTGAAGCTTTCTTT. Translated: CASSDRLNTEAFF.

In its sample, this clone was seen once. The V call is TRBV5-4, the J call TRBJ1-2; TRBD1 aligns across 12 bases. The CDR3 runs to 16 residues. Germline V gene data show CDR1 as SGHNT and CDR2 as YYREEE (reference sequence). With V trimmed by 4 bases and J by 1 base, 5 bases remained unmatched. Here the CDR3 DNA reads TGTGCCAGCAGCCCGGGACAGGGGGCTCTTAACTATGGCTACACCTTC. It encodes CASSPGQGALNYGYTF.

This chain uses TRBV19 with TRBJ2-4; tentative D call: TRBD2 (6 bases). The V end was cut by 3 bases, the J end by 0 bases, with 15 bases between. The CDR3 sequence is 17 residues long. Germline V gene lookup returns CDR1 LNHDA and CDR2 SQIVND (reference sequence). CDR3 bases: TGTGCCAGTAGTATCGGGGGAGTCGGACTAGCCAAAAACATTCAGTACTTC. This encodes CASSIGGVGLAKNIQYF.

V and J are TRBV12-3 or TRBV12-4 and TRBJ2-7; D not resolved. This CDR3 is 12 amino acids long. V was cut by 4 bases and J by 4 bases, with 8 bases left in between. The CDR3 here is CASSSIAYEQYF. The CDR3 DNA reads TGTGCCAGCAGTTCCATCGCGTACGAGCAGTACTTC.

This clone was detected only a few times. CDR3 amino acids: CACRRGPNSPLHF. The CDR3, as DNA: TGTGCCTGCCGGAGGGGACCAAATTCACCCCTCCACTTT. This chain links TRBV12-3 or TRBV12-4 with TRBJ1-6; a weak D match, TRBD1 (5 bases). The CDR3 has 13 residues. Deletions cut 11 bases from V and 7 bases from J, with 15 bases between.